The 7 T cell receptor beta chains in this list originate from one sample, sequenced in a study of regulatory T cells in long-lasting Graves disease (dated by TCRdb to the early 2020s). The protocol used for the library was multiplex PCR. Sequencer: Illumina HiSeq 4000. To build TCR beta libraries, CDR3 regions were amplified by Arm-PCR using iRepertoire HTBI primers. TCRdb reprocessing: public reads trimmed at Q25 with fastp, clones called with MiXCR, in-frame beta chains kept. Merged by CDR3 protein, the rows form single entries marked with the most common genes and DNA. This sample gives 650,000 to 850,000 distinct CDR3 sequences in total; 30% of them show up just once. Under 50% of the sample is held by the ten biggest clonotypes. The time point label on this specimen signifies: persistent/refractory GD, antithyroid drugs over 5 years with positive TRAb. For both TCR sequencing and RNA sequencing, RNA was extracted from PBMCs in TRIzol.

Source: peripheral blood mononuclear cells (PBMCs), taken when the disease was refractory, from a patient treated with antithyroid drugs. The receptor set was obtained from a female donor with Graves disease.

This CDR3 is CASSVGSDREVTEAFF. CDR3 bases: TGTGCCAGCAGCGTAGGGTCGGACAGGGAGGTCACTGAAGCTTTCTTT. The chain combines TRBV9 with TRBJ1-1; 8 positions agree with TRBD1. Germline V CDR1 and CDR2: SGDLS, YYNGEE. The CDR3 is 16 amino acids. After removal of 0 bases from V and 4 bases from J, the junction contained 8 bases not matched to a gene.

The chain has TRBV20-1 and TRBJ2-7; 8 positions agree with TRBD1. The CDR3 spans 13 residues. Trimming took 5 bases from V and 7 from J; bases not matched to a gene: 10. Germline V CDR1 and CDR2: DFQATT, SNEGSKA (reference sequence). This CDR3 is CSAPRTGGREQYF. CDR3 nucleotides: TGCAGTGCTCCCAGAACAGGGGGTCGGGAGCAGTACTTC.

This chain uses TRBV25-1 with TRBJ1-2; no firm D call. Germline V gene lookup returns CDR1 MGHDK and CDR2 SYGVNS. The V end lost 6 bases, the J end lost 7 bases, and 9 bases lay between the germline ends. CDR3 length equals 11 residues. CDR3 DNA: TGTGCCAGCAGGGGCACCCCTGGCTACACCTTC. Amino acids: CASRGTPGYTF.

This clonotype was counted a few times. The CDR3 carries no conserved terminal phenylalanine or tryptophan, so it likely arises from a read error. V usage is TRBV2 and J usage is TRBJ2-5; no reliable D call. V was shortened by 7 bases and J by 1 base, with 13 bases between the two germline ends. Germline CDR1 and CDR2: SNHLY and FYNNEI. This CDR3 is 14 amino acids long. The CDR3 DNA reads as TGTGCCAGCAAGGGTTCCTCGCCCCAAGAGACCCAGTACCTC. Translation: CASKGSSPQETQYL.

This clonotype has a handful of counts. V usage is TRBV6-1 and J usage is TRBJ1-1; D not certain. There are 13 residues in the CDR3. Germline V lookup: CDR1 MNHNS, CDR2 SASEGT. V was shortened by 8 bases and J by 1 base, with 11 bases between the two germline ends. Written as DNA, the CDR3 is TGTGCCAGCGCCGCCCTGCCGAACACTGAAGCTTTCTTT. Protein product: CASAALPNTEAFF.

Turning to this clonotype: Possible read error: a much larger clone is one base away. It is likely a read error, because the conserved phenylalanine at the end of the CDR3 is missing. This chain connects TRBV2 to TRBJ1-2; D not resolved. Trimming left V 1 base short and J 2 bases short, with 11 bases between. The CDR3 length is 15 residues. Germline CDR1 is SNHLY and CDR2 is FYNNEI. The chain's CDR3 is CASSEEGGGNYGYTL. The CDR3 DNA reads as TGTGCCAGCAGTGAAGAGGGTGGCGGCAACTATGGCTACACCCTC.

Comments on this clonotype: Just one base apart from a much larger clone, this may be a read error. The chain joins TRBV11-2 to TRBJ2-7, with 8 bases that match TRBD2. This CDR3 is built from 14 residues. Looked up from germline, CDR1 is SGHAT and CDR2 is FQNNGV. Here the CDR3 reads CASSLDPGGHEQHF. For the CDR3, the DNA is TGTGCCAGCAGCTTAGATCCGGGGGGGCACGAGCAGCACTTC.